This TCR beta chain was captured by sequencing in a study of T cells in Graves' hyperthyroidism and ophthalmopathy. The CDR3 has 14 amino acids. Germline-derived CDR1 and CDR2 are MNHEY and SVGAGI. V lost 0 bases and J lost 4, with 10 bases in between. Amplification yielded TCR beta CDR3 regions, with RNA transcripts as the source. A first-round RT-PCR of the TCR CDR3 used the HTBI primer set. TCRdb re-derived calls from the multiplex PCR reads in MiXCR, one entry per CDR3 protein. The table has tens of thousands of distinct CDR3 sequences, just under 50% seen once. This clonotype has at least ten counts.

The V gene is TRBV6-5, the J gene TRBJ2-7; D possibly uses TRBD1 or TRBD2 (5 bases each). This receptor was identified in a woman aged 25 to 39 with Graves' ophthalmopathy. The sample consisted of blood. CDR3 protein: CASSYSIWGYEQYF. CDR3 nucleotide sequence: TGTGCCAGCAGTTACTCGATTTGGGGGTACGAGCAGTACTTC.